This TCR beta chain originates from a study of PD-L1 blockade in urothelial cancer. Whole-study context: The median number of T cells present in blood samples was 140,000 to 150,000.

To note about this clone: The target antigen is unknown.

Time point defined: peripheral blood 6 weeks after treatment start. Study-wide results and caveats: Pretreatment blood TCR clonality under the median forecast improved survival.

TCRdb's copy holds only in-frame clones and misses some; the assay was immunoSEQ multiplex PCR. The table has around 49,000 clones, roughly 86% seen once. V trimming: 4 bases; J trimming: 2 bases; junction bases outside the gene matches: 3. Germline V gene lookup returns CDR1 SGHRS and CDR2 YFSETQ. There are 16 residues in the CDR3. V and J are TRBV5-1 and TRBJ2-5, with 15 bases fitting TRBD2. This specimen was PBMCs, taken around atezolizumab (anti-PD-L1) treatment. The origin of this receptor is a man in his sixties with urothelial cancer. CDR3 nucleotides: TGCGCCAGCAGCCCTGGGACTAGCGGGAGGCAAGAGACCCAGTACTTC. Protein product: CASSPGTSGRQETQYF.